The 11 T cell receptor beta chains reported below all come from one sample, sequenced in a study of blood T cell repertoires in COVID-19. Measured with immunoSEQ multiplex PCR; TCRdb has only the in-frame clones, and not every one. The sample includes roughly 53,000 clones, about nine tenths of them seen just once. Sequencing was performed on peripheral blood. These receptors came from a woman aged 40 to 50 with active COVID-19.

The chain uses TRBV4-1 and TRBJ2-2, with 9 bases lining up with TRBD2. Germline lookup yields CDR1 MGHRA and CDR2 YSYEKL. The CDR3 is made up of 17 amino acids. V shed 2 bases, J shed 4 bases, and the junction held 8 bases outside the gene matches. Written as DNA, the CDR3 is TGCGCCAGCAGCCAAAGTGGGATAGCGGGGGTCACCGGGGAGCTGTTTTTT. Translated: CASSQSGIAGVTGELFF.

This chain links TRBV18 with TRBJ1-1; 8 nucleotides align to TRBD1. CDR1 is KGHSH, CDR2 LQKENI, per germline. The trim removed 5 bases at V and 10 bases at J, leaving 9 bases unmatched. The CDR3 contains 13 residues. The CDR3, as DNA: TGTGCCAGCTCAACAGAACAGGGGGAGAGAGCTTTCTTT. It encodes CASSTEQGERAFF.

V gene TRBV4-1 combines with J gene TRBJ2-3, with 7 bases that match TRBD1. Germline V gene lookup returns CDR1 MGHRA and CDR2 YSYEKL. The junction had 5 bases not matched to a gene; V was cut back by 3 bases and J by 5 bases. The CDR3 contains 14 residues. CDR3 bases: TGCGCCAGCAGCCATGGGACAGCGGAAGATACGCAGTATTTT. This codes for CASSHGTAEDTQYF.

CDR3 region: CASSSPGTGFGYTF. The CDR3 DNA reads TGTGCCAGCAGTTCCCCCGGGACAGGGTTCGGCTACACCTTC. The chain employs TRBV28 and TRBJ1-2, with 9 positions matching TRBD1. CDR3 length: 14 residues. V was pared by 4 bases and J by 8 bases, with 8 bases of the junction left unmatched. Germline V CDR1 and CDR2: MDHEN, SYDVKM.

The V and J genes are TRBV7-9 and TRBJ2-5; tentative D call: TRBD1 (5 bases). The CDR3 is made up of 14 amino acids. V was pared by 5 bases and J by 5 bases, with 15 bases between. Germline V gene data show CDR1 as SEHNR and CDR2 as FQNEAQ (reference sequence). The DNA for the CDR3 is TGTGCCAGCAGCCCCCTGCAGGGCATTGAGACCCAGTACTTC. Its translation: CASSPLQGIETQYF.

The chain carries TRBV27 and TRBJ1-1, with TRBD1 matching over 8 bases. In germline, CDR1 is MNHEY, CDR2 SMNVEV (reference sequence). V shed 2 bases and J 5 bases; nucleotides not matched to a gene: 4. The CDR3 has 14 residues. The CDR3 loop reads CASSLQGASTEAFF. Here the CDR3 DNA reads TGTGCCAGCAGTTTACAGGGGGCGAGTACTGAAGCTTTCTTT.

The chain carries TRBV5-1 and TRBJ1-1; perhaps TRBD1 as D (6 bases). Germline CDR1 SGHRS, CDR2 YFSETQ. V lost 4 bases to trimming and J lost 2 bases, with 12 bases between them. This CDR3 comprises 14 residues. The CDR3: CASSGGQINTEAFF. CDR3 nucleotide sequence: TGCGCCAGCAGCGGCGGACAGATCAACACTGAAGCTTTCTTT.

This clone was observed a few times. The V gene is TRBV7-6, the J gene TRBJ1-5; unclear D gene. V lost 1 base and J 7 bases, leaving 14 bases between the germline ends. This CDR3 spans 15 amino acids. Per the germline V gene, CDR1 is SGHVS and CDR2 is FNYEAQ. The CDR3 sequence: CASSLGFGSYQPQHF. DNA of the CDR3: TGTGCCAGCAGCTTAGGTTTTGGGAGTTACCAGCCCCAGCATTTT.

The chain joins TRBV4-3 to TRBJ2-5; 12 bases agree with TRBD1. After removal of 4 bases from V and 5 bases from J, the junction contained 5 bases not matched to a gene. CDR1 and CDR2 (germline): LGHNA, YSLEER. The CDR3 is made up of 15 amino acids. The CDR3 sequence is CASSRGTGGGETQYF. The CDR3 DNA is TGCGCCAGCAGCCGGGGGACAGGGGGCGGGGAGACCCAGTACTTC.

The chain carries TRBV29-1 and TRBJ2-1; D might be TRBD2 (5 bases). From germline, CDR1 is SQVTM and CDR2 ANQGSEA. Trimming took 3 bases from V and 6 from J, leaving 12 bases between them. This CDR3 contains 13 residues. The CDR3 protein is CSVDSPRGNEQFF. CDR3 coding DNA: TGCAGCGTTGATTCCCCCCGGGGCAATGAGCAGTTCTTC.

A few counts support this clone. The rearrangement links TRBV5-1 to TRBJ2-1, with a tentative D call TRBD1 (6 bases). V was pared by 4 bases and J by 0 bases, with 14 bases between. Germline-derived CDR1 and CDR2 are SGHRS and YFSETQ. This CDR3 region has 16 residues. As DNA, the CDR3 is TGCGCCAGCAGCCAAGGACAGAGAGACTCCTACAATGAGCAGTTCTTC. Translated: CASSQGQRDSYNEQFF.